Listed below are T cell receptor beta chains from one sample, sequenced in a study of blood T cell repertoires in COVID-19. Clones were read by immunoSEQ multiplex PCR, and TCRdb kept only the in-frame ones, dropping some. Among about 410,000 clones listed, about 90% were seen once. The sequenced material came from PBMCs or T cells enriched from blood (not recorded which). All receptors come from a woman aged 25 to 39 who had recovered from COVID-19. CDR3s include the opening cysteine and the closing phenylalanine or tryptophan. Each record gives: D gene, V gene, clone size, J gene, CDR3 DNA, CDR3 protein. D genes are given only for firm matches. A row's size may be missing; if present it is once, few, many or a size class.

.	TRBV29-1	many	TRBJ2-7	TGCAGCGTTGAGAGGGGGAACGAGCAGTACTTC	CSVERGNEQYF
.	TRBV28	.	TRBJ2-3	TGTGCCAGCAGTTACAACGGGGATACGCAGTATTTT	CASSYNGDTQYF
TRBD2	TRBV18	.	TRBJ2-3	TGTGCCAGCTCACAACCGGGACTAGCGGGAGTAGATACGCAGTATTTT	CASSQPGLAGVDTQYF
TRBD1	TRBV9	.	TRBJ1-6	TGTGCCAGCAGCGCACGACAGGGGCAGGGAATTTCACCCCTCCACTTT	CASSARQGQGISPLHF
TRBD2	TRBV6-1	once	TRBJ2-4	TGTGCCAGCAGTGGCCGGGGGGTTTTCGGGAACTCCAAAAACATTCAGTACTTC	CASSGRGVFGNSKNIQYF
TRBD2	TRBV10-2	once	TRBJ2-1	TGCGCCAGCAGTGAGTCACTAGCGGGAGTCTATGAGCAGTTCTTC	CASSESLAGVYEQFF
.	TRBV12-3/TRBV12-4	.	TRBJ2-1	TGTGCCAGCAGTTTATTTCCGGATTCTAGGCAGTTCTTC	CASSLFPDSRQFF
TRBD2	TRBV19	.	TRBJ2-5	TGTGCCAGCCGGAAGGGGGCTAGCGGGGGGAAAGAGACCCAGTACTTC	CASRKGASGGKETQYF
.	TRBV19	.	TRBJ1-5	TGTGCCAGTAGTGATGGGGGGGGTCCCAATCAGCCCCAGCATTTT	CASSDGGGPNQPQHF
TRBD1	TRBV27	.	TRBJ1-1	TGTGCCAGCCGACAGGGGGGGAACACTGAAGCTTTCTTT	CASRQGGNTEAFF
.	TRBV4-3	.	TRBJ1-4	TGCGCCAGCAGCCAAGGGAGGGGCAGGGAGTGGGATGAAAAACTGTTTTTT	CASSQGRGREWDEKLFF
.	TRBV5-4	.	TRBJ1-1	TGTGCCAGCAGATCGGAACCAGGGAACACTGAAGCTTTCTTT	CASRSEPGNTEAFF
.	TRBV5-4	.	TRBJ2-7	TGTGCCAGCAGCTGGGGTCACAGGAATCAGTACGAGCAGTACTTC	CASSWGHRNQYEQYF
TRBD2	TRBV7-2	.	TRBJ2-1	TGTGCCAGCAGCTTAACGGGAGCGGGGACCAATGAGCAGTTCTTC	CASSLTGAGTNEQFF
.	TRBV5-1	.	TRBJ2-6	TGCGCCAGCAGCTCTACTGATGTGAGCTCTGGGGCCAACGTCCTGACTTTC	CASSSTDVSSGANVLTF
TRBD1	TRBV30	.	TRBJ1-2	TGTGCCTGGAGTGTTATCGGACAGGGATATGGCTACACCTTC	CAWSVIGQGYGYTF